This T cell receptor (beta chain) was observed in a study of spatial heterogeneity in lung cancer. Study-level information: Mean representation of each unique TCR and UMI combination in the raw reads exceeded 8.5 occurrences.

As to time point: sample taken at primary tumor resection. Without sorting, whole RNA was sequenced from tumor, nontumor lung or frozen PBMC. V lost 5 bases, J lost 8 bases, and 9 bases lay in between. The CDR3 length is 12 residues. The germline V gene has CDR1 SGHAT and CDR2 FQNNGV. Each TCR cDNA molecule bore a unique molecular identifier. TCRdb used MiXCR to reprocess the 5' RACE reads, holding one entry per CDR3 protein. In the table there are 85,000 to 100,000 distinct CDR3 sequences, more than 10% of which are singletons. The sequence was obtained from a male donor with early-stage non-small cell lung cancer. The sequenced sample was PBMCs, obtained at surgery. This chain links TRBV11-2 with TRBJ1-4; tentative D call: TRBD1 (5 bases). DNA of the CDR3: TGTGCCAGCAGCCGGTGGACAGAAAAACTGTTTTTT. Protein sequence: CASSRWTEKLFF.